These 17 T cell receptor beta chains share one sample of origin, sequenced in a study of Ad26.COV2.S vaccination and SARS-CoV-2 variants. Treatment meaning: some 20 received Ad26.COV2.S at low or high dose, single or two shots; 5 received placebo; per-sample allocation not given. At day 63 after the first vaccine or placebo injection, samples were drawn. TCRdb's copy holds only in-frame clones and misses some; the assay was immunoSEQ multiplex PCR. The sample contains roughly 680,000 clones, 89% of which appear only once. This material consisted of peripheral blood, taken in a trial of Ad26.COV2.S vaccine versus placebo. Receptors originate from a person between 18 and 60 years old who received the Ad26.COV2.S COVID-19 vaccine or a placebo.

This chain uses TRBV5-6 with TRBJ2-5; a possible D gene is TRBD2 (6 bases). CDR1 is SGHDT and CDR2 is YYEEEE in the germline V gene. Trimming removed 0 bases at V and 5 bases at J, with 8 bases between. The CDR3 loop spans 13 amino acids. CDR3 region: CASSLVAAETQYF. DNA of the CDR3: TGTGCCAGCAGCTTGGTAGCGGCCGAGACCCAGTACTTC.

The rearrangement links TRBV19 to TRBJ2-7; D may correspond to TRBD1 or TRBD2 (5 bases each). This CDR3 contains 15 residues. Trimming shortened V by 9 bases and J by 3 bases, and 21 bases separated the two germline ends. The germline V gene encodes CDR1 LNHDA and CDR2 SQIVND (reference sequence). The CDR3 DNA is TGTGCCAGCGCCCCCCGTGAGGGGCCCTACTACGAGCAGTACTTC. This sequence encodes CASAPREGPYYEQYF.

The V call is TRBV18, the J call TRBJ2-5; TRBD1 is a possible D gene (5 bases). The CDR3 consists of 12 residues. Germline-derived CDR1 and CDR2 are KGHSH and LQKENI. V shed 5 bases and J shed 4 bases, with 8 bases lying between them. The CDR3 here is CASSTTGETQYF. As DNA, the CDR3 is TGTGCCAGCTCAACCACAGGAGAGACCCAGTACTTC.

As to this clone: The same CDR3 can be traced to other DNA sequences in this sample. This chain connects TRBV19 to TRBJ1-1, with D uncertain. CDR1 is LNHDA, CDR2 SQIVND, per germline (reference sequence). The CDR3 consists of 13 residues. V lost 3 bases and J lost 2, with 7 bases in between. The CDR3 is CASSIEANTEAFF. The CDR3 bases are TGTGCCAGTAGTATTGAGGCAAACACTGAAGCTTTCTTT.

V gene TRBV7-9 combines with J gene TRBJ1-1; TRBD1 matches at 7 bases. The CDR3 runs 17 residues. Germline V gene data show CDR1 as SEHNR and CDR2 as FQNEAQ (reference sequence). V lost 3 bases, J lost 1 base, and 11 bases stayed unmatched. The CDR3 DNA reads TGTGCCAGCAGCTTCAGAAACAGGGGTGGTCCGAACACTGAAGCTTTCTTT. Amino acids: CASSFRNRGGPNTEAFF.

The genes are TRBV19 and TRBJ1-1, with a possible D match to TRBD1 (5 bases). This CDR3 region has 14 residues. Germline CDR1 reads LNHDA; CDR2 reads SQIVND (reference sequence). Trimming stripped 5 bases from V and 1 base from J, with 11 bases between. CDR3 protein: CASSVRGQNTEAFF. In DNA form, the CDR3 reads TGTGCCAGTAGTGTCCGGGGCCAGAACACTGAAGCTTTCTTT.

As to this clone: Different DNA sequences within this sample yield the same CDR3. The chain employs TRBV5-1 and TRBJ1-4; maybe TRBD1 (5 bases). Germline values: CDR1 SGHRS, CDR2 YFSETQ. V lost 0 bases, J lost 8 bases, and 8 bases lay in between. The CDR3 loop spans 13 amino acids. CDR3 DNA: TGCGCCAGCAGCTTGGGGGACTCGGAAAAACTGTTTTTT. Amino acid sequence: CASSLGDSEKLFF.

The genes are TRBV5-8 and TRBJ1-5, with D unresolved. V lost 0 bases and J lost 0, with 7 bases in between. The CDR3 is 15 residues long. The germline CDR1 and CDR2 sequences are SGHTS and YDEGEE. The CDR3 reads CASSLGINSNQPQHF. The CDR3 region has the DNA TGTGCCAGCAGCTTGGGGATTAATAGCAATCAGCCCCAGCATTTT.

V and J are TRBV7-9 and TRBJ1-1, with D maybe TRBD1 (5 bases). CDR1 and CDR2 from the germline V gene are SEHNR and FQNEAQ (reference sequence). V lost 2 bases, J lost 1 base, and 11 bases lay in between. The CDR3 sequence is 15 residues long. The CDR3: CASSLRRGTNTEAFF. DNA of the CDR3: TGTGCCAGCAGCTTAAGGCGAGGGACGAACACTGAAGCTTTCTTT.

The J gene is TRBJ1-5, the V gene TRBV7-6; D is possibly TRBD1 (5 bases). The length of the CDR3 is 15 residues. V lost 1 base and J 7 bases, leaving 14 bases between the germline ends. CDR1 is SGHVS and CDR2 is FNYEAQ in the germline V gene. The CDR3 sequence: CASSLGAQGLQPQHF. The DNA for the CDR3 is TGTGCCAGCAGCTTAGGGGCCCAGGGTTTACAGCCCCAGCATTTT.

A single count supports this clone. V is TRBV28 and J is TRBJ2-5; D unclear. CDR1 and CDR2 (germline): MDHEN, SYDVKM. V was shortened by 5 bases and J by 1 base, with 8 bases between the two germline ends. The length of the CDR3 is 13 residues. This CDR3 is CASSVQPQETQYF. CDR3 bases: TGTGCCAGCAGTGTGCAGCCCCAAGAGACCCAGTACTTC.

The rearrangement uses TRBV18 and TRBJ1-5; D not certain. V was pared by 4 bases and J by 1 base, with 14 bases between. The CDR3 is 16 amino acids. Germline V gene sequence: CDR1 KGHSH, CDR2 LQKENI. The CDR3 DNA reads as TGTGCCAGCTCACTTTTGCCCTCGGGGAGCAATCAGCCCCAGCATTTT. This gives the protein CASSLLPSGSNQPQHF.

The J gene is TRBJ1-5, the V gene TRBV10-1; no reliable D call. The CDR3 is 9 amino acids. V lost 5 bases and J lost 9, with 2 bases in between. Germline CDR1 is WNHNN and CDR2 is SYGVQD (reference sequence). In DNA, the CDR3 is TGCGCCAGCAGTCCGCCCCAGCATTTT. This codes for CASSPPQHF.

The chain uses TRBV24-1 and TRBJ2-3; D gene uncertain. The CDR3 runs 16 residues. Germline values: CDR1 KGHDR, CDR2 SFDVKD. The V end lost 3 bases, the J end lost 3 bases, and 15 bases lay between the germline ends. The CDR3 loop is CATSDPSLVGTDTQYF. The CDR3 DNA sequence: TGTGCCACCAGTGATCCTAGTCTTGTAGGGACAGATACGCAGTATTTT.

In this sample, this clone turned up a few times. The chain links TRBV7-9 to TRBJ1-5; D uncertain. CDR3 length equals 17 residues. The V end lost 1 base, the J end lost 0 bases, and 13 bases lay between the germline ends. Germline CDR1 is SEHNR and CDR2 is FQNEAQ (reference sequence). CDR3 DNA sequence: TGTGCCAGCAGCTTAGTAGCCGACATTTATAGCAATCAGCCCCAGCATTTT. Its protein is CASSLVADIYSNQPQHF.

This sequence joins TRBV5-6 and TRBJ2-4; the D gene could be TRBD1 or TRBD2 (5 bases each). Germline loops: CDR1 SGHDT, CDR2 YYEEEE. The ends were cut back, 4 bases at V and 0 bases at J, with 23 bases in the middle. The CDR3 covers 19 residues. CDR3 DNA sequence: TGTGCCAGCAGCACCCTCGGGGCCGCAAATCTTAAAGCCAAAAACATTCAGTACTTC. Its protein is CASSTLGAANLKAKNIQYF. The whole variable domain, filled in from reference TRBV5-6 and TRBJ2-4, reads DAGVTQSPTHLIKTRGQQVTLRCSPKSGHDTVSWYQQALGQGPQFIFQYYEEEERQRGNFPDRFSGHQFPNYSSELNVNALLLGDSALYLCASSTLGAANLKAKNIQYFGAGTRLSVL.

The chain couples TRBV18 to TRBJ2-5; a possible D gene is TRBD1 (6 bases). This CDR3 has 19 residues. CDR1 and CDR2 (germline): KGHSH, LQKENI. V lost 3 bases, J lost 2 bases, and 25 bases lay in between. DNA for the CDR3: TGTGCCAGCTCACCCTACCTTTGGACAGTGAGTTTCTCACAAGAGACCCAGTACTTC. Its translation: CASSPYLWTVSFSQETQYF.